These 15 T cell receptor beta chains share one sample of origin, sequenced in a study of cytotoxic CD8 clonotypes in ibrutinib-treated CLL (dated by TCRdb to about 2021). Library creation used the immunoSEQ multiplex PCR assay. Imported from immuneACCESS, the table was reduced by TCRdb to in-frame sequences with V and J called. These copies leave out some clones; in studies compared against another copy, an unresolved V gene accounts for under half, and the cause of the remainder is not known. Counted in this sample were 130,000 to 150,000 clones; approximately 80% of them appeared once. The ten top clones hold roughly 13% of the sample. In the paper's terms, the time point label means: 12 months on ibrutinib. The sequences come from PBMCs, collected after 12 months of ibrutinib treatment. Every receptor here comes from a human donor with chronic lymphocytic leukemia.

V and J are TRBV19 and TRBJ2-5, with unresolved D. CDR1 and CDR2 (germline): LNHDA, SQIVND (reference sequence). Deletions cut 0 bases from V and 4 bases from J, with 3 bases between. The CDR3 runs 12 residues. CDR3 loop: CASSIEGETQYF. Written as DNA, the CDR3 is TGTGCCAGTAGTATAGAGGGAGAGACCCAGTACTTC.

J is TRBJ1-5 and V is TRBV2, with no clear D. Germline values: CDR1 SNHLY, CDR2 FYNNEI. There are 14 residues in the CDR3. The V gene lost 4 bases and the J gene lost 0 bases, with 7 bases spanning the gap. The CDR3 here is CASSVGYSNQPQHF. DNA of the CDR3: TGTGCCAGCAGTGTTGGTTATAGCAATCAGCCCCAGCATTTT.

In this sample, this clone turned up once. The J gene is TRBJ1-1, the V gene TRBV10-1; 8 bases map to TRBD1. Germline V gives CDR1 WNHNN, CDR2 SYGVQD (reference sequence). The junction had 6 bases not matched to a gene; V was cut back by 5 bases and J by 1 base. The CDR3 runs 15 residues. The CDR3 reads CASSTDRDTNTEAFF. The DNA for the CDR3 is TGCGCCAGCAGTACGGACAGGGATACGAACACTGAAGCTTTCTTT.

The chain joins TRBV5-4 to TRBJ1-1; D is ambiguous. V shed 3 bases and J shed 6 bases, with 24 bases lying between them. The CDR3 has 17 amino acids. CDR1 is SGHNT and CDR2 is YYREEE in the germline V gene (reference sequence). As DNA, the CDR3 is TGTGCCAGCAGCTCACCCCGGACCCACGGGGTTTGGTCTGAAGCTTTCTTT. It yields the protein CASSSPRTHGVWSEAFF.

The chain employs TRBV29-1 and TRBJ1-1; D unresolved. Germline CDR1 SQVTM, CDR2 ANQGSEA. V gave up 7 bases and J gave up 1 base, with 16 bases separating them. The CDR3 length is 14 residues. The CDR3 protein is CSALGLRANTEAFF. Written as DNA, the CDR3 is TGCAGCGCCCTCGGATTGAGGGCGAACACTGAAGCTTTCTTT.

This clone was detected only a few times. V and J are TRBV18 and TRBJ2-2; possible D gene TRBD2, 5 bases. Trimming pared 3 bases from V and 7 bases from J, leaving 9 bases between. Germline CDR1 reads KGHSH; CDR2 reads LQKENI. The CDR3 spans 13 residues. Here the CDR3 reads CASSPTAGGELFF. The CDR3 nucleotides are TGTGCCAGCTCACCTACGGCGGGCGGGGAGCTGTTTTTT.

The genes are TRBV6-5 and TRBJ2-3, with TRBD2 matching over 8 bases. The trim removed 2 bases at V and 4 bases at J, leaving 2 bases unmatched. The germline CDR1 and CDR2 sequences are MNHEY and SVGAGI. The CDR3 extends over 14 amino acids. The CDR3 DNA is TGTGCCAGCAGTTACGCGGGAGGCCCAGATACGCAGTATTTT. Its translation: CASSYAGGPDTQYF.

The DNA of the CDR3 is TGTGCCACCAGCAAGGGACTAGCGGGGAGGGAGACCCAGTACTTC. Its protein product is CATSKGLAGRETQYF. V and J are TRBV15 and TRBJ2-5; 13 bases are shared with TRBD2. From germline, CDR1 is LNHNV and CDR2 YYDKDF (reference sequence). The junction had 4 bases not matched to a gene; V was cut back by 4 bases and J by 5 bases. This CDR3 spans 15 amino acids.

The chain recombines TRBV5-6 with TRBJ2-1, with 9 bases fitting TRBD2. The CDR3 extends over 15 amino acids. Germline V gene data show CDR1 as SGHDT and CDR2 as YYEEEE. V shed 4 bases and J 9 bases; nucleotides not matched to a gene: 11. The CDR3: CASSPAGAGGFEQFF. CDR3 DNA sequence: TGTGCCAGCAGCCCGGCGGGAGCGGGAGGTTTTGAGCAGTTCTTC.

The chain links TRBV4-3 to TRBJ2-5, with D unresolved. V dropped 4 bases and J dropped 9 bases, with 3 bases sitting between them. Germline CDR1 and CDR2: LGHNA and YSLEER. The CDR3 runs to 9 residues. Written as DNA, the CDR3 is TGCGCCAGCAGCCTGGCCCAGTACTTC. Translation: CASSLAQYF.

The chain joins TRBV7-9 to TRBJ2-3, with TRBD2 identical over 9 bases. Trimming removed 3 bases from V and 2 bases from J; junction bases left unmatched: 3. The CDR3 totals 15 residues. CDR1 is SEHNR, CDR2 FQNEAQ, per germline (reference sequence). The CDR3 spells CASSLREGITDTQYF. CDR3 bases: TGTGCCAGCAGCTTGCGGGAGGGGATCACAGATACGCAGTATTTT.

This chain connects TRBV7-3 to TRBJ2-1, with 7 bases aligning to TRBD1. Unmatched junction bases numbered 5, after V lost 2 bases and J lost 4 bases. Germline V gene data show CDR1 as SGHTA and CDR2 as FQGTGA. This CDR3 spans 15 amino acids. CDR3 coding DNA: TGTGCCAGCAGCTTAGTCACAGGGGCTTACAATGAGCAGTTCTTC. This gives the protein CASSLVTGAYNEQFF.

V usage is TRBV6-1 and J usage is TRBJ2-5; weak D call: TRBD2 (5 bases). Trimming stripped 8 bases from V and 2 bases from J, with 9 bases between. Germline CDR1 is MNHNS and CDR2 is SASEGT. The CDR3 has 12 amino acids. CDR3 nucleotide sequence: TGTGCCAGCGTTTGGAGGCAAGAGACCCAGTACTTC. Its protein product is CASVWRQETQYF.

The V and J genes are TRBV7-2 and TRBJ1-3; 8 bases are shared with TRBD1. CDR1 is SGHTA and CDR2 is FQGNSA in the germline V gene. The junction had 4 bases not matched to a gene; V was cut back by 5 bases and J by 4 bases. The CDR3 runs to 14 residues. CDR3 loop: CASSQTGGGNTIYF. The CDR3 region has the DNA TGTGCCAGCAGCCAAACAGGGGGAGGAAACACCATATATTTT.

The table lists this clone with a count of one. The chain couples TRBV15 to TRBJ1-1; D remains unclear. Germline V lookup: CDR1 LNHNV, CDR2 YYDKDF (reference sequence). This CDR3 region has 12 residues. V was clipped by 4 bases and J by 0 bases, with 3 bases between them. The CDR3 is CATSTMNTEAFF. CDR3 in DNA: TGTGCCACCAGCACAATGAACACTGAAGCTTTCTTT.